These T cell receptor beta chains were read from a single sample in a study of T cell responses to AZD1222 COVID-19 vaccine. Sequencing was performed with immunoSEQ multiplex PCR; in TCRdb, only in-frame clones are kept and a portion is missing. The sample contains around 100,000 clones, 91% of which appear only once. Sequenced material: peripheral blood, taken on day 0 of AZD1222 vaccination. These receptors all come from an adult in good health. Both conserved end residues are part of each CDR3. A D gene is named only where the DNA matches it firmly. Rows may omit the clone size; those that give it use once, few, many or a size class.

>TRBV6-1|19|TRBJ2-1|-|TRBD2
TGTGCCAGCAGTGATCCGGGACTAGCGGGAGCGAACGCTTACAATGAGCAGTTCTTC
CASSDPGLAGANAYNEQFF
>TRBV4-1|15|TRBJ2-7|-|-
TGCGCCAGCAGCCAAGGGGTAGTCAGTTCCTACGAGCAGTACTTC
CASSQGVVSSYEQYF
>TRBV7-2|17|TRBJ1-1|-|TRBD1
TGTGCCAGCAGCTCACGAGGACAGGCCAGGGCGAACACTGAAGCTTTCTTT
CASSSRGQARANTEAFF
>TRBV28|14|TRBJ2-7|few|-
TGTGCCAGCAGCAGTACAAAGCCCCCCTACGAGCAGTACTTC
CASSSTKPPYEQYF
>TRBV7-2|16|TRBJ2-3|-|-
TGTGCCAGCAGCTTAGATTCTGGTCCTAGCACAGATACGCAGTATTTT
CASSLDSGPSTDTQYF
>TRBV28|17|TRBJ1-2|once|TRBD1
TGTGCCAGCAGTCCGATCCTATACGGGACAGGGAACTATGGCTACACCTTC
CASSPILYGTGNYGYTF
>TRBV7-2|16|TRBJ2-7|-|TRBD1
TGTGCCAGCAGCATAGGCTTGACAGGGGACTCCTACGAGCAGTACTTC
CASSIGLTGDSYEQYF
>TRBV7-2|15|TRBJ2-5|-|TRBD2
TGTGCCAGCAGTGGGACTAGCGGGAATCAAGAGACCCAGTACTTC
CASSGTSGNQETQYF
>TRBV28|13|TRBJ2-7|-|TRBD2
TGTGCCAGCCGAGATGGGACTAGGGGCGAGCAGTACTTC
CASRDGTRGEQYF
>TRBV6-2/TRBV6-3|15|TRBJ1-5|once|-
TGTGCCAGCAGCCCCAGCCCGGGAGGGATTCAGCCCCAGCATTTT
CASSPSPGGIQPQHF
>TRBV7-3|15|TRBJ2-4|-|-
TGTGCCACAACAAAGGGGAATCTAGCCAAAAACATTCAGTACTTC
CATTKGNLAKNIQYF
>TRBV10-3|14|TRBJ2-4|-|TRBD2
TGTGCCACCGGGGAGGGCCTCGCCAAAAACATTCAGTACTTC
CATGEGLAKNIQYF
>TRBV19|16|TRBJ1-5|-|-
TGTGCCAGTAGTTCAGGACCCCTGCCCATGGGTCAGCCCCAGCATTTT
CASSSGPLPMGQPQHF
>TRBV4-1|16|TRBJ1-6|-|-
TGCGCCAGCAGCCAAGATAAGGGTCTCTATAATTCACCCCTCCACTTT
CASSQDKGLYNSPLHF
>TRBV29-1|15|TRBJ2-3|-|-
TGCAGCGTATCCCTTTTGGGGGAGGGCACAGATACGCAGTATTTT
CSVSLLGEGTDTQYF
>TRBV5-1|15|TRBJ2-7|-|TRBD2
TGCGCCAGCAGCTTGGCTACTAGCGGCGTTTACGAGCAGTACTTC
CASSLATSGVYEQYF
>TRBV6-4|13|TRBJ2-1|-|-
TGTGCCAGCAGTGACTCGACTCTAGCAGAGCAGTTCTTC
CASSDSTLAEQFF
>TRBV18|14|TRBJ1-5|-|TRBD1
TGTGCCAGCTCACTGCAGGGGGACAATCAGCCCCAGCATTTT
CASSLQGDNQPQHF
>TRBV6-6|13|TRBJ1-1|-|-
TGTGCCAGCAGTAGACAGATTAACACTGAAGCTTTCTTT
CASSRQINTEAFF
>TRBV9|15|TRBJ2-7|-|TRBD1
TGTGCCAGCAGCGTTGGACAGGGGGCCGCCTACGAGCAGTACTTC
CASSVGQGAAYEQYF
>TRBV2|15|TRBJ2-7|-|-
TGTGCCAGCAGGGGGGAGAGCGGCAGTTCCTACGAGCAGTACTTC
CASRGESGSSYEQYF
>TRBV7-3|16|TRBJ2-3|-|TRBD2
TGTGCCAGCAGCTTTCAGAAAGCGGGAAGCACAGATACGCAGTATTTT
CASSFQKAGSTDTQYF
>TRBV6-5|11|TRBJ2-7|-|-
TGTGCCAGCTCCCGTGACGTCGAGCAGTACTTC
CASSRDVEQYF
>TRBV15|14|TRBJ2-7|-|-
TGTGCCACCAGCAGAGATGCACCTTTAGAAAAGCAGTACTTC
CATSRDAPLEKQYF
>TRBV6-5|15|TRBJ1-2|-|TRBD1
TGTGCCAGCAGTTACGAAGGGACAGCCCTTACTGGCTACACCTTC
CASSYEGTALTGYTF
>TRBV28|13|TRBJ1-5|-|-
TGTGCCAGCAGTTTATTGGGGAATCAGCCCCAGCATTTT
CASSLLGNQPQHF
>TRBV7-9|14|TRBJ2-7|-|-
TGTGCCAGCACCTCCCCGGGACAATCCTACGAGCAGTACTTC
CASTSPGQSYEQYF
>TRBV21-1|17|TRBJ2-3|-|-
TGTGCCAGCAGCACTAGGACTAGCGGGAGGCTTGCAGATACGCAGTATTTT
CASSTRTSGRLADTQYF
>TRBV7-9|15|TRBJ2-7|few|TRBD2
TGTGCCACGGAAGGAGCGGGATTGGGTTCCTACGAGCAGTACTTC
CATEGAGLGSYEQYF
>TRBV5-1|16|TRBJ2-1|-|-
TGCGCCAGCAGCCGATTGGTGGCGGGGTTTGCCAATGAGCAGTTCTTC
CASSRLVAGFANEQFF
>TRBV6-2/TRBV6-3|18|TRBJ2-2|-|TRBD2
TGTGCCAGCAGTTACTCGAGGGCGGCGGGAGTTTTAACCGGGGAGCTGTTTTTT
CASSYSRAAGVLTGELFF
>TRBV4-2|14|TRBJ1-2|once|-
TGTGCCAGCAGCCAAGATCCGGGTTCCTATGGCTACACCTTC
CASSQDPGSYGYTF
>TRBV5-4|12|TRBJ2-1|-|-
TGTGCCAGCAGCTTGTACGGGAATGAGCAGTTCTTC
CASSLYGNEQFF
>TRBV6-1|15|TRBJ2-1|-|TRBD1
TGTGCCAGCAGTTTGGGCGGGCAGGGGGCGAATGAGCAGTTCTTC
CASSLGGQGANEQFF
>TRBV5-5|15|TRBJ2-7|-|TRBD1
TGTGCCAGCAGCCCTAGAGGGACAGGGACCTACGAGCAGTACTTC
CASSPRGTGTYEQYF
>TRBV2|12|TRBJ1-5|-|-
TGTGCCAGCAGTAAGGCTAATCAGCCCCAGCATTTT
CASSKANQPQHF
>TRBV14|16|TRBJ2-3|-|TRBD1
TGTGCCAGCAGCCAAGCCCGACAGGGGCGTACAGATACGCAGTATTTT
CASSQARQGRTDTQYF
>TRBV6-5|15|TRBJ2-1|-|-
TGTGCCAGCAGACCCCCGGACACCTCCTACAATGAGCAGTTCTTC
CASRPPDTSYNEQFF
>TRBV15|13|TRBJ2-5|-|-
TGTGCCACCGGGGGAATGGCCCTGGGAACCCAGTACTTC
CATGGMALGTQYF
>TRBV5-1|17|TRBJ2-1|-|TRBD2
TGCGCCAGCAGCCCCTTTCGGGGGGAGGGCCGTGGGGATGAGCAGTTCTTC
CASSPFRGEGRGDEQFF
>TRBV5-4|16|TRBJ2-2|few|-
TGTGCCAGCAGCCCGGATGGCGGGATGAACACCGGGGAGCTGTTTTTT
CASSPDGGMNTGELFF
>TRBV7-2|19|TRBJ2-7|few|-
TGTGCCAGCAGCTTTAGAGGGGGTGGGGTAGCGGGTTCCTCCTACGAGCAGTACTTC
CASSFRGGGVAGSSYEQYF
>TRBV28|15|TRBJ2-1|-|TRBD1
TGTGCCAGCACCCCCGGGACAGGGTCTCGAAATGAGCAGTTCTTC
CASTPGTGSRNEQFF
>TRBV23-1|11|TRBJ2-3|-|-
TGCGCCAGCAGTCAATCGCAGGCGCAGTATTTT
CASSQSQAQYF
>TRBV27|17|TRBJ1-5|-|TRBD1
TGTGCCAGCAGCTCCATCTTCACGACAGGGGACAATCAGCCCCAGCATTTT
CASSSIFTTGDNQPQHF
>TRBV19|14|TRBJ1-3|-|TRBD1
TGTGCCACACAGGACAGGGGCTCTGGAAACACCATATATTTT
CATQDRGSGNTIYF
>TRBV7-9|15|TRBJ2-7|-|TRBD2
TGTGCCAGCAGCCAAGGACTAGCGGGAGGCTACGAGCAGTACTTC
CASSQGLAGGYEQYF
>TRBV20-1|11|TRBJ1-5|-|TRBD1
TGCAGTGCTGGGGACAGTCAGCCCCAGCATTTT
CSAGDSQPQHF
>TRBV7-2|15|TRBJ2-1|-|-
TGTGCCAGCAGCTTAGGGGGGGCTGGGTCGAATGAGCAGTTCTTC
CASSLGGAGSNEQFF
>TRBV28|10|TRBJ2-1|once|-
TGTGCCAGCAGTTGGCATGAGCAGTTCTTC
CASSWHEQFF
>TRBV3-1/TRBV3-2|16|TRBJ2-7|once|TRBD1
TGTGCCAGCAGCCGACAGGGGGCCCGCACACCCTACGAGCAGTACTTC
CASSRQGARTPYEQYF
>TRBV7-2|13|TRBJ2-5|few|-
TGTGCCAGCAGCAGACAGTTCCAAGAGACCCAGTACTTC
CASSRQFQETQYF
>TRBV4-1|15|TRBJ1-4|once|-
TGCGCCAGCAGCGACCACAGGGATTCAGATGAAAAACTGTTTTTT
CASSDHRDSDEKLFF
>TRBV6-1|17|TRBJ2-7|-|-
TGTGCCAGCAGTGAAAGAAGGGCCAGCACGGGGTCCTACGAGCAGTACTTC
CASSERRASTGSYEQYF
>TRBV18|14|TRBJ2-1|-|-
TGTGCCAGCTTTTGGACTTTAAACGACAATGAGCAGTTCTTC
CASFWTLNDNEQFF